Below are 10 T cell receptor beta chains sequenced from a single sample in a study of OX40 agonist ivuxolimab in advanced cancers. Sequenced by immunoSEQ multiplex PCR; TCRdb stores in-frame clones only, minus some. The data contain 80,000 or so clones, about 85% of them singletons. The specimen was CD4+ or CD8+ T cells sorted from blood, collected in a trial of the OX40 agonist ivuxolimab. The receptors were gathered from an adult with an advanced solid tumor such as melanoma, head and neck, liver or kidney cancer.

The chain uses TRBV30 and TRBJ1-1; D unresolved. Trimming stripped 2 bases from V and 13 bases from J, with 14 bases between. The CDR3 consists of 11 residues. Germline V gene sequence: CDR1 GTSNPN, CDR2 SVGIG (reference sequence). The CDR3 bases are TGTGCCTGGAGTAGAGAAGTGGGGTTTTTCTTT. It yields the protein CAWSREVGFFF. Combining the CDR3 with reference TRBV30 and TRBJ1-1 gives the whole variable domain SQTIHQWPATLVQPVGSPLSLECTVEGTSNPNLYWYRQAAGRGLQLLFYSVGIGQISSEVPQNLSASRPQDRQFILSSKKLLLSDSGFYLCAWSREVGFFFGQGTRLTVV.

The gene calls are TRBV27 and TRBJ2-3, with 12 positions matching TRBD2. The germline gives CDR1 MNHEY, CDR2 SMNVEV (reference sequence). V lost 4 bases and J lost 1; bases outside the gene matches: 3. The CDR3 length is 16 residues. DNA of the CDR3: TGTGCCAGCAGTTCGCTAGCGGGAGGGGGCACAGATACGCAGTATTTT. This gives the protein CASSSLAGGGTDTQYF.

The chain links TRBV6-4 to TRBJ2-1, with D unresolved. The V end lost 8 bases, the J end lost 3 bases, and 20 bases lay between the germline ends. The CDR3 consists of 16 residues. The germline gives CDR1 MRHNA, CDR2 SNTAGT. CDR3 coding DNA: TGTGCCAGCGTGGGGTTAGATCACTACTACTACAATGAGCAGTTCTTC. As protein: CASVGLDHYYYNEQFF.

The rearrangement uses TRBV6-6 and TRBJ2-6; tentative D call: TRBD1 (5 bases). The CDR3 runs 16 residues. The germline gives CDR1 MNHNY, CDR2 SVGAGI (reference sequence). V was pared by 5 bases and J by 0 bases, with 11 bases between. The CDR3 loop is CASSTGHSSGANVLTF. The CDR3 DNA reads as TGTGCCAGCAGTACCGGACATTCCTCTGGGGCCAACGTCCTGACTTTC.

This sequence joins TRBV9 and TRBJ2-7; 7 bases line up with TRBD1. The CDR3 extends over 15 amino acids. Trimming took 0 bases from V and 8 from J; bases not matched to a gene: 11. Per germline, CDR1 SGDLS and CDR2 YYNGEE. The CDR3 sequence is CASSVGNRGFTQQYF. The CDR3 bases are TGTGCCAGCAGCGTAGGTAACAGGGGATTTACCCAGCAGTACTTC. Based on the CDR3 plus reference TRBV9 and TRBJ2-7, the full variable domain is DSGVTQTPKHLITATGQRVTLRCSPRSGDLSVYWYQQSLDQGLQFLIQYYNGEERAKGNILERFSAQQFPDLHSELNLSSLELGDSALYFCASSVGNRGFTQQYFGPGTRLTVT.

CDR3 protein: CASSKGLDRDTQYF. The DNA of the CDR3 is TGTGCCAGCAGCAAAGGACTAGATAGAGATACGCAGTATTTT. This rearrangement joins TRBV7-2 to TRBJ2-3, with 7 bases aligning to TRBD2. Germline-derived CDR1 and CDR2 are SGHTA and FQGNSA. V shed 5 bases, J shed 5 bases, and the junction held 7 bases outside the gene matches. The CDR3 sequence is 14 residues long. Together with reference TRBV7-2 and TRBJ2-3, the CDR3 gives the full variable domain: GAGVSQSPSNKVTEKGKDVELRCDPISGHTALYWYRQSLGQGLEFLIYFQGNSAPDKSGLPSDRFSAERTGGSVSTLTIQRTQQEDSAVYLCASSKGLDRDTQYFGPGTRLTVL.

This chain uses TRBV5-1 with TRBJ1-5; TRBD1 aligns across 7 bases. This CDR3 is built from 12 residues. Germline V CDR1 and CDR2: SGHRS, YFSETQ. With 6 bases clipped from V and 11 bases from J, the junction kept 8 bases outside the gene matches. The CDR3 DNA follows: TGCGCCAGCACCAACTACGACAGGGCCCAGCATTTT. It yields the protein CASTNYDRAQHF.

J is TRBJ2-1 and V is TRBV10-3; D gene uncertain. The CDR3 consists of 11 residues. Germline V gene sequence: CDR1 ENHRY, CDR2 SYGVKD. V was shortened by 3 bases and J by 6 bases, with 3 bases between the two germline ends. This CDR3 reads CAISDRNEQFF. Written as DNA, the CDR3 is TGTGCCATCAGTGACCGCAATGAGCAGTTCTTC.

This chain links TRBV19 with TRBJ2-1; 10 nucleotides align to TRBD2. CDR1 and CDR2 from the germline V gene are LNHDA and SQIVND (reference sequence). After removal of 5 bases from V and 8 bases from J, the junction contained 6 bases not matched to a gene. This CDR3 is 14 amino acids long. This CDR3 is CASSLPSGSYEQFF. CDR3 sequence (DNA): TGTGCCAGTAGTTTGCCTAGCGGGAGCTATGAGCAGTTCTTC.

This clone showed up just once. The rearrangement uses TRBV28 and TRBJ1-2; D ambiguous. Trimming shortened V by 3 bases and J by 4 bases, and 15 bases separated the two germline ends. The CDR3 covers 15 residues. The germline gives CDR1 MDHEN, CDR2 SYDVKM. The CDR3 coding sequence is TGTGCCAGCAGTTTTTTCTCCTCTGCCAGCTATGGCTACACCTTC. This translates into CASSFFSSASYGYTF.